Each of the 26 T cell receptor beta chains below was sequenced from the same sample in a study of blood T cells in healthy people across ages. With a J-beta primer mix and a sample-barcoded 5' primer, a second PCR ran about 7 to 12 cycles. TCRdb reprocessed the 5' RACE reads with MiXCR, giving one entry per CDR3 protein. The table records 650,000 to 700,000 distinct CDR3 sequences, approximately 29% of them present only once. Sample: blood. The receptors come from an elderly woman in good health.

J is TRBJ1-6 and V is TRBV2; no reliable D call. The CDR3 has 11 amino acids. Trimming took 7 bases from V and 8 from J, leaving 6 bases between them. Germline assignment: CDR1 SNHLY and CDR2 FYNNEI. CDR3 coding DNA: TGTGCCAGCAAGGGAGATTCACCCCTCCACTTT. Residues: CASKGDSPLHF.

The genes are TRBV10-2 and TRBJ1-2; tentative D call: TRBD1 (5 bases). Trimming left V 3 bases short and J 4 bases short, with 9 bases between. This CDR3 contains 13 residues. CDR1 and CDR2 from the germline V gene are WSHSY and SAAADI. The CDR3 spells CASSDQGRYGYTF. CDR3 sequence (DNA): TGCGCCAGCAGTGACCAGGGACGCTATGGCTACACCTTC.

As concerns this clonotype: A much larger clone differs from this one at a single base, so this may be a read error. The chain has TRBV5-6 and TRBJ2-3; D is unresolved. Germline V gives CDR1 SGHDT, CDR2 YYEEEE. CDR3 length: 15 residues. The CDR3: CVSTLVTRSTDTQYF. CDR3 bases: TGTGTCAGCACCCTGGTGACCCGTAGCACAGATACGCAGTATTTT. The variable domain in full, with the rest retrieved from reference TRBV5-6 and TRBJ2-3, is DAGVTQSPTHLIKTRGQQVTLRCSPKSGHDTVSWYQQALGQGPQFIFQYYEEEERQRGNFPDRFSGHQFPNYSSELNVNALLLGDSALYLCVSTLVTRSTDTQYFGPGTRLTVL.

The table lists this clonotype with a few counts. A much larger clonotype is one base distant, so this may be a read error. The CDR3 nucleotides are TGCAGTGCTAGTTACGGTGCAACTAATGAAAAACGGTTTTTT. Translation gives CSASYGATNEKRFF. This chain joins TRBV20-1 and TRBJ1-4; D gene ambiguous. Germline loops: CDR1 DFQATT, CDR2 SNEGSKA (reference sequence). The CDR3 runs 14 residues.

In the case of this clonotype: A read error may explain this, as a much larger clone is one base away. The chain employs TRBV20-1 and TRBJ2-3; unclear D gene. Germline CDR1 is DFQATT and CDR2 is SNEGSKA (reference sequence). V was clipped by 3 bases and J by 5 bases, with 12 bases between them. The CDR3 is 13 residues long. CDR3 residues: CSARSGGRDTQYF. CDR3 in DNA: TGCAGTGCTAGGTCTGGCGGTCGAGATACGCAGTATTTT.

This chain links TRBV2 with TRBJ2-7; 9 positions agree with TRBD1. CDR1 SNHLY and CDR2 FYNNEI come from the germline V gene. V was clipped by 3 bases and J by 3 bases; unmatched bases: 3. This CDR3 has 14 amino acids. The CDR3 DNA follows: TGTGCCAGCAGTGATGGGGGACAGGGCTACGAGCAGTACTTC. Residues: CASSDGGQGYEQYF.

Ten or more counts support this clonotype. The chain joins TRBV2 to TRBJ2-6; D is uncertain. The CDR3 runs to 15 residues. V was cut by 6 bases and J by 0 bases, with 9 bases left in between. Germline V gives CDR1 SNHLY, CDR2 FYNNEI. The DNA for the CDR3 is TGTGCCAGCAGCAGAAGGACCTCTGGGGCCAACGTCCTGACTTTC. This translates into CASSRRTSGANVLTF.

Ten or more counts support this clonotype. The rearrangement joins TRBV27 to TRBJ2-4; D perhaps matches TRBD2 (5 bases). From germline, CDR1 is MNHEY and CDR2 SMNVEV (reference sequence). The V and J ends lost 2 bases and 0 bases respectively, with 11 bases between them. CDR3 length: 16 amino acids. The DNA of the CDR3 is TGTGCCAGCAGTTTAAGGGTCGCGGGAGCCAAAAACATTCAGTACTTC. Encoded protein: CASSLRVAGAKNIQYF.

This clonotype has only one observation. The gene calls are TRBV4-3 and TRBJ1-2; no definite D call. The V end lost 0 bases, the J end lost 1 base, and 9 bases lay between the germline ends. This CDR3 spans 15 amino acids. Germline CDR1 LGHNA, CDR2 YSLEER. The CDR3 DNA sequence: TGCGCCAGCAGCCAAGATCTGGTAGTTAACTATGGCTACACCTTC. Its translation: CASSQDLVVNYGYTF.

The rearrangement joins TRBV12-3 or TRBV12-4 to TRBJ2-5; 7 bases match TRBD1. TRBJ2-7 matches the DNA end more closely, so the J call is doubtful. The CDR3 extends over 15 amino acids. CDR3 bases: TGTGCCAGCAGTTTAGCGTTGAGGGGGCCCCACGAGCAGTACTTC. Its protein product is CASSLALRGPHEQYF.

A note on this clonotype: An end of the junction differs from the germline gene, which may be a read error. The gene calls are TRBV5-6 and TRBJ1-2; D might be TRBD1 (6 bases). Germline V gene sequence: CDR1 SGHDT, CDR2 YYEEEE. CDR3 length equals 14 residues. The CDR3 DNA reads TGTACCAGCAGCCCCCTCGGACAGAGCTATGGCTACACCTTC. Residues: CTSSPLGQSYGYTF.

Concerning this clonotype: A much bigger clone sits one base away, suggesting this may be a read error. This chain connects TRBV4-2 to TRBJ2-1; 10 positions match TRBD2. The last part of the DNA fits TRBJ2-7 better; the J call may be wrong. Germline CDR1 reads LGHNA; CDR2 reads YNFKEQ. This CDR3 is built from 16 residues. This chain's CDR3 is CASSRSERGGNNEQYF. For the CDR3, the DNA is TGTGCCAGCAGCCGCTCCGAGCGGGGGGGCAACAATGAGCAGTACTTC.

This clonotype was recorded many times. The rearrangement links TRBV6-5 to TRBJ1-2, with D possibly being TRBD1 (6 bases). Between the trimmed V and J ends, which lost 7 bases and 1 base, there was a span of 13 bases. The CDR3 totals 14 residues. CDR1 and CDR2 from the germline V gene are MNHEY and SVGAGI. DNA for the CDR3: TGTGCCAGCACGGACAGATTGATTAACTATGGCTACACCTTC. Encoded protein: CASTDRLINYGYTF.

This clonotype showed up just once. The rearrangement joins TRBV30 to TRBJ2-1, with 11 nucleotides matching TRBD2. This CDR3 spans 16 amino acids. With 0 bases clipped from V and 10 bases from J, the junction kept 11 bases outside the gene matches. Germline lookup yields CDR1 GTSNPN and CDR2 SVGIG (reference sequence). The CDR3: CAWSVRASGGSGEQFF. Here the CDR3 DNA reads TGTGCCTGGAGTGTACGGGCTAGCGGGGGGTCGGGGGAGCAGTTCTTC.

In this sample, this clonotype turned up many times. This chain joins TRBV7-2 and TRBJ2-1, with 10 bases identical to TRBD2. Trimming cost V 1 base and J 7 bases; bases outside gene matches: 7. The CDR3 sequence is 16 residues long. CDR1 SGHTA and CDR2 FQGNSA come from the germline V gene. In DNA form, the CDR3 reads TGTGCCAGCAGCTTAGTTCCAGCGGGGGGGCGGAATGAGCAGTTCTTC. Translated: CASSLVPAGGRNEQFF.

The sample holds many counts of this clonotype. The J gene is TRBJ2-1, the V gene TRBV10-3; TRBD2 matches at 7 bases. The CDR3 covers 13 residues. V shed 11 bases and J 10 bases; nucleotides not matched to a gene: 14. Germline lookup yields CDR1 ENHRY and CDR2 SYGVKD. The CDR3: CASLDQRGSEQFF. The CDR3, as DNA: TGTGCCTCCCTTGACCAGCGGGGCTCCGAGCAGTTCTTC.

This clonotype was recorded at least ten times. This chain joins TRBV7-6 and TRBJ1-5; maybe TRBD1 (5 bases). This CDR3 is built from 14 residues. The V gene lost 6 bases and the J gene lost 4 bases, with 13 bases spanning the gap. CDR1 and CDR2 from the germline V gene are SGHVS and FNYEAQ. Written as DNA, the CDR3 is TGTGCCAGCAGTAATAGAGGGGTTAATCAGCCCCAGCATTTT. Translated: CASSNRGVNQPQHF.

This clonotype was counted many times. The V gene is TRBV29-1, the J gene TRBJ2-7; D unresolved. The ends were cut back, 5 bases at V and 2 bases at J, with 10 bases in the middle. Germline CDR1 SQVTM, CDR2 ANQGSEA. The CDR3 is made up of 12 amino acids. As DNA, the CDR3 is TGCAGCGTTCGGTCCAGCCCCTACGAGCAGTACTTC. Protein product: CSVRSSPYEQYF.

At least ten counts were recorded for this clonotype. CDR3 amino acids: CASSLAGLEAFF. In DNA form, the CDR3 reads TGCGCCAGCAGCTTAGCCGGGCTGGAAGCTTTCTTT. The chain recombines TRBV5-1 with TRBJ1-1; D not resolved. Per the germline V gene, CDR1 is SGHRS and CDR2 is YFSETQ. The length of the CDR3 is 12 residues. The V end was cut by 2 bases, the J end by 8 bases, with 10 bases between. Complete variable domain (other parts from reference TRBV5-1 and TRBJ1-1): KAGVTQTPRYLIKTRGQQVTLSCSPISGHRSVSWYQQTPGQGLQFLFEYFSETQRNKGNFPGRFSGRQFSNSRSEMNVSTLELGDSALYLCASSLAGLEAFFGQGTRLTVV.

The DNA for the CDR3 is TGTGCCAGCAGAGGTAGGAATGAGCAGTTCTTC. Protein sequence: CASRGRNEQFF. The chain links TRBV12-3 or TRBV12-4 to TRBJ2-1; D is undetermined. V was cut by 6 bases and J by 7 bases, with 7 bases left in between. The CDR3 runs 11 residues.

This clonotype was recorded only once. The chain is built from TRBV29-1 and TRBJ2-3; possible D gene TRBD2, 5 bases. The CDR3 loop spans 16 amino acids. With 6 bases removed from V and 1 base from J, the gap between germline ends came to 20 bases. CDR1 and CDR2 (germline): SQVTM, ANQGSEA. The CDR3 DNA reads TGCAGCGTAAACGGACCCATAAAGGGAGGCACAGATACGCAGTATTTT. Its protein is CSVNGPIKGGTDTQYF.

This clonotype came up many times. The genes are TRBV7-2 and TRBJ2-7; D is undetermined. Germline values: CDR1 SGHTA, CDR2 FQGNSA. This CDR3 region has 14 residues. Trimming shortened V by 3 bases and J by 1 base, and 10 bases separated the two germline ends. CDR3 sequence: CASSFYSESYEQYF. The CDR3 bases are TGTGCCAGCAGCTTTTACTCTGAATCCTACGAGCAGTACTTC. The whole variable domain, remainder taken from reference TRBV7-2 and TRBJ2-7, is GAGVSQSPSNKVTEKGKDVELRCDPISGHTALYWYRQSLGQGLEFLIYFQGNSAPDKSGLPSDRFSAERTGGSVSTLTIQRTQQEDSAVYLCASSFYSESYEQYFGPGTRLTVT.

As regards this clonotype: The junction shows a germline mismatch at one end, possibly a read error. The chain couples TRBV4-2 to TRBJ2-1; 14 bases map to TRBD2. Germline V gene data show CDR1 as LGHNA and CDR2 as YNFKEQ. The CDR3 is made up of 16 amino acids. CDR3 nucleotide sequence: TGTGCCGGCAGCCAGCTGACTAGCGGGGGGGCGGATGAGCAGTTCTTC. It encodes CAGSQLTSGGADEQFF.

The table lists this clonotype with many counts. The genes are TRBV12-3 or TRBV12-4 and TRBJ1-2; D uncertain. V lost 3 bases and J lost 9, with 8 bases in between. The CDR3 runs 11 residues. For the CDR3, the DNA is TGTGCCAGCAGTTTTTGGCCGAGCTACACCTTC. It yields the protein CASSFWPSYTF.

There are a few counts of this clonotype. This chain joins TRBV10-3 and TRBJ1-2; 8 nucleotides align to TRBD1. The CDR3 totals 15 residues. J gave up 6 bases and V 0 bases, and 6 bases lay outside the gene matches. CDR1 is ENHRY, CDR2 SYGVKD, per germline. The CDR3 spells CAISESGQGKDGYTF. CDR3 DNA: TGTGCCATCAGTGAGTCTGGACAGGGAAAGGATGGCTACACCTTC.

The chain combines TRBV7-2 with TRBJ1-5; a possible D gene is TRBD1 (5 bases). Germline V gives CDR1 SGHTA, CDR2 FQGNSA. Trimming pared 3 bases from V and 0 bases from J, leaving 9 bases between. The CDR3 runs 15 residues. This CDR3 reads CASSFGGVSNQPQHF. The CDR3 DNA follows: TGTGCCAGCAGCTTCGGAGGGGTTAGCAATCAGCCCCAGCATTTT.